The 12 T cell receptor beta chains below were found in one sample sequenced in a study of blood T cell repertoires in COVID-19. Clones were sequenced by immunoSEQ multiplex PCR, and TCRdb holds only the in-frame ones, with some missing. The sample records a few hundred thousand clones, approximately 90% being singletons. Sequences were obtained from PBMCs or T cells enriched from blood (not recorded which). The receptors were sampled from a man aged 30 to 45 who had recovered from COVID-19.

The genes are TRBV18 and TRBJ2-5, with D perhaps matching TRBD1 (6 bases). The CDR3 covers 14 residues. Germline V gene lookup returns CDR1 KGHSH and CDR2 LQKENI. Trimming pared 0 bases from V and 7 bases from J, leaving 12 bases between. This CDR3 is CASSPPTGLGTQYF. The CDR3 bases are TGTGCCAGCTCACCACCTACAGGGTTGGGGACCCAGTACTTC.

About this clone: The identical CDR3 is also encoded by other nucleotide sequences in the sample. The chain employs TRBV2 and TRBJ1-5; 8 bases align to TRBD1. Germline CDR1 is SNHLY and CDR2 is FYNNEI. The CDR3 is 15 amino acids. J was trimmed by 2 bases and V by 6 bases; bases with no gene match: 6. In nucleotides, the CDR3 is TGTGCCAGCAGCGAGGACAGGGCGGGCAATCAGCCCCAGCATTTT. This encodes CASSEDRAGNQPQHF.

V usage is TRBV6-5 and J usage is TRBJ2-2, with D tentatively TRBD1 (6 bases). Trimming pared 6 bases from V and 3 bases from J, leaving 14 bases between. In germline, CDR1 is MNHEY, CDR2 SVGAGI. The CDR3 is made up of 15 amino acids. Here the CDR3 DNA reads TGTGCCAGCAGAACTACAGACAGGTACACCGGGGAGCTGTTTTTT. Protein sequence: CASRTTDRYTGELFF.

The J gene is TRBJ2-1, the V gene TRBV7-9, with 7 bases aligning to TRBD2. V lost 2 bases and J lost 2; bases outside the gene matches: 3. This CDR3 spans 15 amino acids. Germline V lookup: CDR1 SEHNR, CDR2 FQNEAQ (reference sequence). CDR3 sequence: CASSLLADPYNEQFF. The CDR3 nucleotides are TGTGCCAGCAGCTTACTAGCGGACCCCTACAATGAGCAGTTCTTC.

The chain carries TRBV30 and TRBJ2-2, with D perhaps TRBD2 (5 bases). The CDR3 consists of 14 residues. The germline V gene encodes CDR1 GTSNPN and CDR2 SVGIG (reference sequence). Trimming removed 4 bases at V and 0 bases at J, with 9 bases between. The CDR3 reads CAWKGDPNTGELFF. CDR3 in DNA: TGTGCCTGGAAGGGAGATCCGAACACCGGGGAGCTGTTTTTT.

The J gene is TRBJ1-2, the V gene TRBV18; 8 nucleotides line up with TRBD1. CDR3 length equals 16 residues. With V trimmed by 6 bases and J by 8 bases, 17 bases remained unmatched. CDR1 is KGHSH, CDR2 LQKENI, per germline. The CDR3 DNA reads TGTGCCAGCTCCCCCAACGTCCTCTCGACAGGGGCAGGCTACACCTTC. Its protein product is CASSPNVLSTGAGYTF.

The genes are TRBV11-2 and TRBJ2-7, with TRBD2 matching over 7 bases. Germline-derived CDR1 and CDR2 are SGHAT and FQNNGV. The CDR3 consists of 15 residues. The J segment lost 3 bases and the V segment lost 7 bases, leaving 12 bases of the junction unmatched. Here the CDR3 DNA reads TGTGCCAGCACCCCCGGTCCGGGAGGTCACTACGAGCAGTACTTC. It is translated as CASTPGPGGHYEQYF.

This chain connects TRBV2 to TRBJ2-3; D is possibly TRBD2 (6 bases). The CDR3 loop spans 13 amino acids. CDR1 and CDR2 (germline): SNHLY, FYNNEI. Trimming cost V 7 bases and J 6 bases, with 14 bases left between them. Here the CDR3 DNA reads TGTGCCAGCATGTCCGGCGGGGAGGATACGCAGTATTTT. It translates to CASMSGGEDTQYF.

The CDR3 reads CASSVEQREGEQYF. The CDR3 region has the DNA TGTGCCAGCAGCGTAGAGCAGCGGGAAGGCGAGCAGTACTTC. The J gene is TRBJ2-7, the V gene TRBV9; TRBD2 aligns across 7 bases. V shed 0 bases, J shed 6 bases, and the junction held 6 bases outside the gene matches. CDR1 and CDR2 from the germline V gene are SGDLS and YYNGEE. This CDR3 is built from 14 residues.

This clone is a singleton in its sample. The CDR3 here is CASSYAASGGPDTQYF. CDR3 in DNA: TGTGCCAGCAGTTACGCAGCTAGCGGGGGCCCAGATACGCAGTATTTT. V and J are TRBV6-2 or TRBV6-3 and TRBJ2-3; 10 bases fit TRBD2. Trimming at V came to 2 bases and at J to 4 bases, leaving 6 bases not matched to a gene. The germline gives CDR1 MNHEY, CDR2 SVGEGT. This CDR3 spans 16 amino acids.

This chain links TRBV2 with TRBJ2-3, with TRBD2 as a possible D gene (5 bases). Germline assignment: CDR1 SNHLY and CDR2 FYNNEI. CDR3 length equals 14 residues. The V gene lost 1 base and the J gene lost 0 bases, with 5 bases spanning the gap. The CDR3 loop is CASSEGTSTDTQYF. CDR3 coding DNA: TGTGCCAGCAGTGAAGGGACTAGCACAGATACGCAGTATTTT.

This clone showed up just a few times. The chain links TRBV10-1 to TRBJ2-2, with unresolved D. V lost 6 bases and J 6 bases, leaving 11 bases between the germline ends. This CDR3 contains 13 residues. The germline CDR1 and CDR2 sequences are WNHNN and SYGVQD (reference sequence). For the CDR3, the DNA is TGCGCCAGCAGCTACGCGTTGCCCGGGGAGCTGTTTTTT. This sequence encodes CASSYALPGELFF.